The clone carrying this T cell receptor beta chain was counted a few times. What it binds is unknown. The CDR3 extends over 15 amino acids. Per the germline V gene, CDR1 is SGHNT and CDR2 is YYREEE (reference sequence). The V segment lost 4 bases and the J segment 9 bases; nucleotides outside the gene matches: 9. They built TCR cDNA with 5'RACE template switching, a step that put in a universal primer site and UMIs. MiXCR, run by TCRdb on the 5' RACE reads, gives a single entry per CDR3 protein. Here the sample spans around 250,000 distinct CDR3 sequences, less than 8.5% being singletons. This entry is derived from a study of T cells after yellow fever vaccination. General study findings and limits: Although the secondary response was weaker, it peaked faster, at day 5 versus 15. Post-booster reappearance was seen for most primary-vaccination clones (about 95% CD4, 75% to 90% CD8).

This receptor was taken from a man in his thirties or forties who received the YFV17D yellow fever vaccine. The chain combines TRBV5-4 with TRBJ2-3; 12 bases map to TRBD2. The sample here was CD4+ T cells sorted from PBMCs, taken 15 days after the yellow fever booster vaccination. The CDR3 is CASSTGLAGSGTQYF. The CDR3 nucleotides are TGTGCCAGCAGCACCGGACTAGCGGGATCTGGGACGCAGTATTTT.